This T cell receptor (beta chain) was captured by sequencing in a study of cytomegalovirus exposure and HLA in healthy donors. Study at large: According to later analysis, the same platform produced the 100 to 150 validation and 666 first-cohort repertoires.

As regards this clone: Its antigen remains unidentified.

Study-wide points: Accounts indicate the classifier identified cytomegalovirus status with strong specificity and sensitivity.

Assay: immunoSEQ multiplex PCR; the TCRdb copy retains only in-frame clones and omits some. This table has 200,000 or so clones, more than 80% appearing once. Trimming cost V 10 bases and J 2 bases, with 15 bases left between them. CDR1 PRHDT and CDR2 FYEKMQ come from the germline V gene (reference sequence). This CDR3 has 13 residues. This sequence was found in a man aged 18 to 29 in good health and CMV-seropositive. The V call is TRBV13, the J call TRBJ2-7; TRBD2 is a possible D gene (6 bases). The sequenced sample consisted of PBMCs. The CDR3, as DNA: TGTGCCACCGGAGGGGCCACGGCCTACGAGCAGTACTTC. Protein: CATGGATAYEQYF.